The clone carrying this T cell receptor (beta chain) was observed a handful of times. The data are from a study of blood T cell repertoires in COVID-19. Germline V gene sequence: CDR1 SEHNR, CDR2 FQNEAQ (reference sequence). CDR3 length: 15 residues. Trimming pared 4 bases from V and 2 bases from J, leaving 13 bases between. Using immunoSEQ multiplex PCR, the repertoire was profiled, and TCRdb retains in-frame clones only, with some absent. The sample includes 130,000 or so clones, 70% to 80% of them seen just once. This clonotype was obtained from a human donor in a cohort sampled during active COVID-19. The chain is built from TRBV7-9 and TRBJ2-3; TRBD2 might be the D (6 bases). The sequencing sample was made of peripheral blood. The CDR3 sequence is CASSWEGGNTDTQYF. CDR3 nucleotide sequence: TGTGCCAGCAGCTGGGAAGGAGGGAACACAGATACGCAGTATTTT.